This TCR beta chain was found in a study of cytomegalovirus exposure and HLA in healthy donors. Findings of the study overall: In vitro work confirmed that a few CMV-associated chains recognize CMV antigens.

The CDR3 has 15 residues. J was trimmed by 4 bases and V by 0 bases; bases with no gene match: 1. Looked up from germline, CDR1 is MNHEY and CDR2 is SMNVEV (reference sequence). Here immunoSEQ multiplex PCR was the method, and the copy in TCRdb shows in-frame clones only, minus some. In the table there are approximately 150,000 clones, roughly 80% of which are singletons. As for this clone: What it binds is not known.

The source material was PBMCs. The genes are TRBV27 and TRBJ2-1, with 9 bases identical to TRBD1. The sequence was collected from a man aged 25 to 45 in good health and CMV-seropositive. The chain's CDR3 is CASSLSGTGYNEQFF. Written as DNA, the CDR3 is TGTGCCAGCAGTTTATCCGGGACAGGGTACAATGAGCAGTTCTTC.